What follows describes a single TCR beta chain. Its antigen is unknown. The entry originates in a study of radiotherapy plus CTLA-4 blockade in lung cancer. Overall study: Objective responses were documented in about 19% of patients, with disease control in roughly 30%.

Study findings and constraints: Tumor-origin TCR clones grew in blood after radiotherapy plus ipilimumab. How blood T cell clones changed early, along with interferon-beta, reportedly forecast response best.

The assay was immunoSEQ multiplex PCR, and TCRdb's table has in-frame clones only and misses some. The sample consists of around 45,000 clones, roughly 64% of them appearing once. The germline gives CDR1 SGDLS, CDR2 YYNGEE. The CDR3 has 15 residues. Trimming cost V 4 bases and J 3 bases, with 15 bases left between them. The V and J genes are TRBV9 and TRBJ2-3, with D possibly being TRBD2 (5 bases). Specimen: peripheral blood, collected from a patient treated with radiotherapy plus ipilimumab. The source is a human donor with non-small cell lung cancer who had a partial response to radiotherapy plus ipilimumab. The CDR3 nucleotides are TGTGCCAGCAGCCCATTACAGCGGTGGACAGATACGCAGTATTTT. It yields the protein CASSPLQRWTDTQYF.